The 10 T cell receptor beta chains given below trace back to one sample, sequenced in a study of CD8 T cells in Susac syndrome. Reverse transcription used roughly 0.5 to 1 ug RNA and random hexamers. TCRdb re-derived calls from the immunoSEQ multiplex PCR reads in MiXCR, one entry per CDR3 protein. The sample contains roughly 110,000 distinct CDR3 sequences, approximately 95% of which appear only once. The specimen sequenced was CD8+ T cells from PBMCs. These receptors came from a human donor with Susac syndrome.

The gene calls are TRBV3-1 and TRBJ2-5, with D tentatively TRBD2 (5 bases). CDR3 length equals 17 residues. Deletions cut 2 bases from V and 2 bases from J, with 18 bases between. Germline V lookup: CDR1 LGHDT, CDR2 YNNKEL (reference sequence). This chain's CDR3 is CASSQPSGSQDQETQYF. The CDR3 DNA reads TGTGCCAGCAGCCAACCTTCGGGGTCCCAGGATCAAGAGACCCAGTACTTC.

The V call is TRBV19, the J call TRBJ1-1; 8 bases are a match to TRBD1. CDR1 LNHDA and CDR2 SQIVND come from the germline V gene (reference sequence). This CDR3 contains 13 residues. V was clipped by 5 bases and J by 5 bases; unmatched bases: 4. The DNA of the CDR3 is TGTGCCAGTAGTCGCAGGGGGCGTACTGAAGCTTTCTTT. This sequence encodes CASSRRGRTEAFF.

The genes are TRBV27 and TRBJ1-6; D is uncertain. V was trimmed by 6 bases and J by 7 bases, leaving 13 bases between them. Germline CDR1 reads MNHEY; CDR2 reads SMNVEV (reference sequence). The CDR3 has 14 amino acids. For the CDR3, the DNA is TGTGCCAGCAGCCGGAGCCCCTCCAATTCACCCCTCCACTTT. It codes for CASSRSPSNSPLHF.

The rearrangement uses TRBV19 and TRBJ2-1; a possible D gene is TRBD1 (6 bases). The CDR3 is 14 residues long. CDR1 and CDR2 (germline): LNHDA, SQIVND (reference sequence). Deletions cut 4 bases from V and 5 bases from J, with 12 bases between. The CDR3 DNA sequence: TGTGCCAGTAGTACACTACAGGGTGACAATGAGCAGTTCTTC. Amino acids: CASSTLQGDNEQFF.

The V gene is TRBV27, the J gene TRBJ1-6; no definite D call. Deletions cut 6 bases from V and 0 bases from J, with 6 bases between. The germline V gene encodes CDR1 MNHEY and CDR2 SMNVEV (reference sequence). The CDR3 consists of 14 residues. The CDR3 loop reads CASSWSSYNSPLHF. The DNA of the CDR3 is TGTGCCAGCAGCTGGAGCTCCTATAATTCACCCCTCCACTTT.

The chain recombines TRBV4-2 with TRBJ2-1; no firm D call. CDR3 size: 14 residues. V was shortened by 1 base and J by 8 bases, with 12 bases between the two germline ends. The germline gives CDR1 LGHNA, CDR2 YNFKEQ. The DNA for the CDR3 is TGTGCCAGCAGCCAAGGGAAAATCTCCGATGAGCAGTTCTTC. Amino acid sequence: CASSQGKISDEQFF.

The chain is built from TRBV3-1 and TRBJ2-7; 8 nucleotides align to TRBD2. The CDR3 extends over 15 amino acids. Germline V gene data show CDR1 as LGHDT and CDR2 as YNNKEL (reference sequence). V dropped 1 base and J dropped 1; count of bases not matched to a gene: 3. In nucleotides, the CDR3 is TGTGCCAGCAGCCAAGGCGGGGGGAGGTCCTACGAGCAGTACTTC. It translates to CASSQGGGRSYEQYF.

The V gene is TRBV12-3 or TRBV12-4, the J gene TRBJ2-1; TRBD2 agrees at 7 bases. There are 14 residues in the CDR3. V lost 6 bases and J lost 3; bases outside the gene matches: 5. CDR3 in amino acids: CASRGGEGYNEQFF. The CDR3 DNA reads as TGTGCCAGCAGGGGGGGGGAGGGCTACAATGAGCAGTTCTTC.

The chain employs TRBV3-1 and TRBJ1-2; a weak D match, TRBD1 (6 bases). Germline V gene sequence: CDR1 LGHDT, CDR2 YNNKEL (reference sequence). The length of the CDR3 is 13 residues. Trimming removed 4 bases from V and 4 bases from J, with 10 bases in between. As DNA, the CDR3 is TGTGCCAGCAGCCCGGGACATACCTATGGCTACACCTTC. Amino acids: CASSPGHTYGYTF.

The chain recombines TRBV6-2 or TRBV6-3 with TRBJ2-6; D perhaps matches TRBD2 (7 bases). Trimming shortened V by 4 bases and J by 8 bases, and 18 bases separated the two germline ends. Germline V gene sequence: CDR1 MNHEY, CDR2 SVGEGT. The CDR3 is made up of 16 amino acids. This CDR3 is CASSLTGGLSTNVLTF. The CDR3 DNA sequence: TGTGCCAGCAGTTTGACGGGGGGCCTTTCGACCAACGTCCTGACTTTC.